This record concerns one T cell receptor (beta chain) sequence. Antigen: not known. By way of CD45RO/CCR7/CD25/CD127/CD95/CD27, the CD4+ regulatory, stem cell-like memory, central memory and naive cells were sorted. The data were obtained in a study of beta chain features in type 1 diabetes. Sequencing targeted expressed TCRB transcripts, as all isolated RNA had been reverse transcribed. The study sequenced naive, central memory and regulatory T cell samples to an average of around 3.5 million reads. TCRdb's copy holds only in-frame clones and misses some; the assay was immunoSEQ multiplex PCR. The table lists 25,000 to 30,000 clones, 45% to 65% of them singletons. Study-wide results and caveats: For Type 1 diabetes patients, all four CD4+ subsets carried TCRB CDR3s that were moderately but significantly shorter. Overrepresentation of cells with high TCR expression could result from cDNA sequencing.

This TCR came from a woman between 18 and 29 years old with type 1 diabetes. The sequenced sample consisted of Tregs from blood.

The DNA for the CDR3 is TGTGCCAGCAGCTTAGAGGGCGGGGGGAGCTCCTACAATGAGCAGTTCTTC. Its translation is CASSLEGGGSSYNEQFF. The V call is TRBV7-3, the J call TRBJ2-1, with 8 bases that match TRBD2. Trimming removed 2 bases from V and 0 bases from J; junction bases left unmatched: 6. The CDR3 loop spans 17 amino acids. Germline V lookup: CDR1 SGHTA, CDR2 FQGTGA.